This T cell receptor beta chain was identified in a study of response to subunit inactivated influenza vaccine. Study-level findings and limits: Seasonal influenza vaccination, on each occasion, was suggested by the authors to recruit few new T cells.

Concerning this clonotype: Its antigen is undetermined.

The CDR3 consists of 14 residues. Germline lookup yields CDR1 SGHRS and CDR2 YFSETQ. V lost 8 bases to trimming and J lost 0 bases, with 15 bases between them. Each CDR3 protein is one row after TCRdb ran MiXCR on the RT-PCR reads. The table lists 500,000 to 600,000 distinct CDR3 sequences, approximately 15% of them singletons. The sequences come from CD4+ T cells sorted from PBMCs, collected approximately 25 months after vaccination. The V call is TRBV5-1, the J call TRBJ2-7, with D unclear. This sequence originates from a man between 50 and 75 years old who received an inactivated influenza vaccine. The CDR3 here is CASRVEARSYEQYF. The CDR3, as DNA: TGCGCCAGTCGGGTAGAGGCACGCTCCTACGAGCAGTACTTC.